A selection of T cell receptor beta chains follows, all from one sample in a study of T cells in localized non-small cell lung cancer. TCRdb's copy holds only in-frame clones and misses some; the assay was immunoSEQ multiplex PCR. Among over 30,000 clones listed, 80% to 90% were seen once. Sequenced material: peripheral blood, taken before any cancer treatment. The receptors shown here come from a woman between 35 and 75 years old with stage I lung adenocarcinoma. Both conserved end residues are part of each CDR3. The D gene is left open where the match is weak.

V gene: TRBV6-5; D gene: NA; CDR3 protein: CASTGLKTTGYTF
V gene: TRBV4-1; D gene: NA; CDR3 protein: CASSHPRQTDLLSGNTIYF
V gene: TRBV11-1; D gene: NA; CDR3 protein: CASSLGPGFNQPQHF
V gene: TRBV9; D gene: TRBD2; CDR3 protein: CASSLRLADNEQFF
V gene: TRBV5-1; D gene: NA; CDR3 protein: CASSLSPPTYEQYF
V gene: TRBV7-9; D gene: NA; CDR3 protein: CASSVRGFEDHYEQYF
V gene: TRBV28; D gene: TRBD2; CDR3 protein: CASRGPSGSSYNEQFF
V gene: TRBV5-6; D gene: TRBD2; CDR3 protein: CASSRGLAGESYEQYF
V gene: TRBV30; D gene: NA; CDR3 protein: CAGAVYRRDFYGYTF
V gene: TRBV28; D gene: NA; CDR3 protein: CASSFTQETQYF
V gene: TRBV28; D gene: TRBD1; CDR3 protein: CASTLGDPGQVTAGELFF
V gene: TRBV18; D gene: NA; CDR3 protein: CASSLERRNNQPQHF
V gene: TRBV28; D gene: NA; CDR3 protein: CASSTGFHEQYF
V gene: TRBV9; D gene: TRBD2; CDR3 protein: CASSQTGTSSTQYF
V gene: TRBV11-1; D gene: NA; CDR3 protein: CASSFSGGGYNEQFF
V gene: TRBV5-6; D gene: TRBD2; CDR3 protein: CASSRLAGAGDTQYF
V gene: TRBV7-9; D gene: NA; CDR3 protein: CAVGPGTPEQYF
V gene: TRBV5-1; D gene: NA; CDR3 protein: CASSQSVGAANEKLFF
V gene: TRBV12-5; D gene: NA; CDR3 protein: CASGLNVDTQYF
V gene: TRBV9; D gene: NA; CDR3 protein: CASSVVNGNSYNEQFF